The sequence of this T cell receptor (beta chain) was determined in a study of vaccination effects on CD4 cells after COVID-19. Here immunoSEQ multiplex PCR was the method, and the copy in TCRdb shows in-frame clones only, minus some. The sample yields approximately 22,000 clones, more than 60% seen once. Germline V gene data show CDR1 as SGHTA and CDR2 as FQGTGA. Trimming removed 5 bases from V and 0 bases from J, with 7 bases in between. This CDR3 is 13 amino acids long. As concerns this clone: Its antigen is undetermined.

Viral peptide pool expansion of antigen-specific CD4+ T cells preceded sequencing in the ViraFEST assay. Following culture for under 12 days, CD4+ T cells were isolated. Sometime from March through December 2020, the person acquired a SARS-CoV-2 infection that PCR confirmed. Material: CD4+ T cells from PBMCs cultured with a peptide pool, obtained before COVID-19 vaccination. V and J are TRBV7-3 and TRBJ1-1; D is undetermined. The source of this sequence is a human donor who had a prior SARS-CoV-2 infection. CDR3 DNA: TGTGCCAGCAGCAAACACATGAACACTGAAGCTTTCTTT. Protein: CASSKHMNTEAFF.